The 7 T cell receptor beta chains given below trace back to one sample, sequenced in a study of low-dose radiotherapy and immunotherapy resistance in tumors (dated by TCRdb to between 2021 and 2024). Instrument used: Illumina HiSeq 2500. To make first-strand cDNA, Superscript III was used along with a set of TRAV- and TRBV-specific primers so that both the TCRalpha and TCRbeta chains were covered. TCRs were amplified for about 18 PCR cycles with Phusion, using a constant-region primer paired with the adapter attached to the V primers. Through fastp at Q25 and MiXCR, TCRdb rebuilt clones from the public reads, retaining in-frame beta chains. Entries that share a CDR3 protein sequence are merged under the most common genes and DNA. The sample table shows over 70,000 distinct CDR3 sequences, and less than 35% are seen once. The top ten clonotypes cover around 10% of the sample. The sample's time point label is to be understood as: before trial treatment.

This sample comprised PBMCs, obtained before treatment. These receptors were collected from a female donor with ovarian cancer.

J is TRBJ2-7 and V is TRBV6-2 or TRBV6-3, with 9 bases aligning to TRBD2. V was pared by 6 bases and J by 0 bases, with 3 bases of the junction left unmatched. The CDR3 consists of 14 residues. CDR1 is MNHEY, CDR2 SVGEGT, per germline. The CDR3 DNA is TGTGCCAGCAGGAGGACTAGCGTCTCCTACGAGCAGTACTTC. This gives the protein CASRRTSVSYEQYF.

This clonotype has ten or more counts. V is TRBV19 and J is TRBJ2-7; 9 positions agree with TRBD1. The V segment lost 5 bases and the J segment 4 bases; nucleotides outside the gene matches: 9. The CDR3 consists of 15 residues. Looked up from germline, CDR1 is LNHDA and CDR2 is SQIVND (reference sequence). The CDR3, as DNA: TGTGCCAGTAGTGCCGACGGACAGGGGAGATACGAGCAGTACTTC. Translation: CASSADGQGRYEQYF.

In its sample, this clonotype was seen many times. Written as DNA, the CDR3 is TGTGCCACCAGCGGAGGACTCACCTTAGCCAAAAACATTCAGTACTTC. This encodes CATSGGLTLAKNIQYF. The chain employs TRBV15 and TRBJ2-4; maybe TRBD2 (5 bases). Looked up from germline, CDR1 is LNHNV and CDR2 is YYDKDF (reference sequence). The length of the CDR3 is 16 residues. Trimming stripped 5 bases from V and 0 bases from J, with 14 bases between.

This clonotype was detected many times. J is TRBJ2-6 and V is TRBV19; the D is unclear. Germline CDR1 reads LNHDA; CDR2 reads SQIVND (reference sequence). The CDR3 extends over 16 amino acids. Trimming removed 5 bases at V and 0 bases at J, with 11 bases between. CDR3 region: CASSQGRSSGANVLTF. CDR3 in DNA: TGTGCCAGTAGTCAAGGCCGAAGCTCTGGGGCCAACGTCCTGACTTTC. Variable domain in full (rest from reference TRBV19 and TRBJ2-6): DGGITQSPKYLFRKEGQNVTLSCEQNLNHDAMYWYRQDPGQGLRLIYYSQIVNDFQKGDIAEGYSVSREKKESFPLTVTSAQKNPTAFYLCASSQGRSSGANVLTFGAGSRLTVL.

This clonotype was observed at least ten times. The chain links TRBV28 to TRBJ1-5; 7 nucleotides line up with TRBD1. Losses at the gene ends were 6 bases for V and 0 bases for J; bases not matched to a gene: 8. The CDR3 is 16 residues long. The germline gives CDR1 MDHEN, CDR2 SYDVKM. CDR3 amino acids: CASSSTGEGSNQPQHF. DNA for the CDR3: TGTGCCAGCAGCTCAACAGGGGAGGGTAGCAATCAGCCCCAGCATTTT.

This clonotype was picked up many times. This chain joins TRBV10-3 and TRBJ1-2; D possibly corresponds to TRBD1 (5 bases). The CDR3 is 16 amino acids. V was clipped by 7 bases and J by 2 bases, with 20 bases between them. Germline CDR1 reads ENHRY; CDR2 reads SYGVKD. As DNA, the CDR3 is TGTGCCATCAAGGCGGCGGACACTTTGACCAACTATGGCTACACCTTC. It encodes CAIKAADTLTNYGYTF.

This clonotype was seen ten or more times. The chain couples TRBV20-1 to TRBJ2-7; D is unclear. Germline V gene lookup returns CDR1 DFQATT and CDR2 SNEGSKA (reference sequence). Deletions cut 4 bases from V and 0 bases from J, with 16 bases between. This CDR3 has 15 amino acids. As DNA, the CDR3 is TGCAGTGCTACACCGGCCTATGGCCCCTCCTACGAGCAGTACTTC. Its translation is CSATPAYGPSYEQYF.